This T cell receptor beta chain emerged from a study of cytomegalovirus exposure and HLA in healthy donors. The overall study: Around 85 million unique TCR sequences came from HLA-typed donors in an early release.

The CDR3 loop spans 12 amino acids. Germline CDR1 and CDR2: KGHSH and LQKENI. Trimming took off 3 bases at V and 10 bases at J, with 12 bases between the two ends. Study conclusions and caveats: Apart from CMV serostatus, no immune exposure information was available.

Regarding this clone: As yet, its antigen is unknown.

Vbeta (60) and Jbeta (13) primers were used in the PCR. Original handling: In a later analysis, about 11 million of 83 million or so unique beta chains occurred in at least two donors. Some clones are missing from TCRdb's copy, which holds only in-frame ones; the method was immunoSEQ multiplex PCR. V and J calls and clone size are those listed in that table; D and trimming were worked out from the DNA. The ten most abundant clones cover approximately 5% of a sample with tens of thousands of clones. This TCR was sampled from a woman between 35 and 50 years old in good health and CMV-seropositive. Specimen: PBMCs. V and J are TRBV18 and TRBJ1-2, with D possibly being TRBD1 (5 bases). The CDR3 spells CASSPGEGDYTF. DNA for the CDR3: TGTGCCAGCTCACCCGGCGAAGGGGACTACACCTTC.